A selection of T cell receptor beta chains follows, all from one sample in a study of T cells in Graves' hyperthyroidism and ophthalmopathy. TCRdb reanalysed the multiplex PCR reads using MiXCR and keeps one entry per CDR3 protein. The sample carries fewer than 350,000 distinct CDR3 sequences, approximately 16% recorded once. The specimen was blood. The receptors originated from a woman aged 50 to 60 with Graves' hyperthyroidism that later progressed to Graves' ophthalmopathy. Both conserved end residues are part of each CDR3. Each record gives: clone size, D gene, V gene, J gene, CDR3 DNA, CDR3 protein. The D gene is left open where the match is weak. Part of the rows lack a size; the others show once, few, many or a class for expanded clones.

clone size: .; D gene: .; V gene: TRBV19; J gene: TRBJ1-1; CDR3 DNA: TGTGCCAGTAGTATTGTGGTTAACACTGAAGCTTTCTTT; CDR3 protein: CASSIVVNTEAFF
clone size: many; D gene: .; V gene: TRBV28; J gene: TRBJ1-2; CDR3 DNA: TGTGCCAGCGCGGAGGGGAATTTCTATGGCTACACCTTC; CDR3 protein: CASAEGNFYGYTF
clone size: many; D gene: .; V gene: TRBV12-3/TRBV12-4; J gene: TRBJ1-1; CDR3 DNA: TGTGCCAGCAGCCTCACACACGAAGCTTTCTTT; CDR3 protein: CASSLTHEAFF
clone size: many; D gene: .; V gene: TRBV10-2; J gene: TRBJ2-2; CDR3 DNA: TGCGCCAGCAAGGGGGGAGTAGACACCGGGGAGCTGTTTTTT; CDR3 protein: CASKGGVDTGELFF
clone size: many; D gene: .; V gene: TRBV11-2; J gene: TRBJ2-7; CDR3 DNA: TGTGCCAGCAGCGCTCTGCGGGCCGGAGGCCTATACGAGCAGTACTTC; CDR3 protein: CASSALRAGGLYEQYF
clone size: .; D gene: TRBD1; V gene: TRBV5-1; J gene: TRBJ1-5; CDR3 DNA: TGCGCCAGCAGCTTGGCAGGGGGCGCGGGTCAGCCCCAGCATTTT; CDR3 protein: CASSLAGGAGQPQHF
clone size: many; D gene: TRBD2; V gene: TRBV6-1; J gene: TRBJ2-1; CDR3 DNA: TGTGCCAGCAGTGGCGCGGGGGACCACAATGAGCAGTTCTTC; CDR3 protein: CASSGAGDHNEQFF
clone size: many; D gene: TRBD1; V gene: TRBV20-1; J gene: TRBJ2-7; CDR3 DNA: TGCAGTGCTAGAAGATGGCAGGGGGTCTACGAGCAGTACTTC; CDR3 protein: CSARRWQGVYEQYF
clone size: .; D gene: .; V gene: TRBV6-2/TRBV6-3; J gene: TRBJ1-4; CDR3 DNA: TGTGCCAGCAGCCTCCTCAGGGCCGGTCCGGAAAAACTGTTTTTT; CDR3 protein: CASSLLRAGPEKLFF
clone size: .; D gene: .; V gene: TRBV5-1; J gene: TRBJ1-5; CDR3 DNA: TGCGCCAGCAGCCTCTCTGGACTCCTCAATCAGTCCCAGCATTTT; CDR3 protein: CASSLSGLLNQSQHF
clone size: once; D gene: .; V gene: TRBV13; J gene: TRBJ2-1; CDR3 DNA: TGTGCCAGCAGCGGCTCAGGGAGTGGGAATGAGCAGTTCTTC; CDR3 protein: CASSGSGSGNEQFF
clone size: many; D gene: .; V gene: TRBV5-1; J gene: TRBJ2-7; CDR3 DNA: TGCGCCAGCAGCTTGTTCGGTCGGGAAAGCGAGCAGTACTTC; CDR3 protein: CASSLFGRESEQYF
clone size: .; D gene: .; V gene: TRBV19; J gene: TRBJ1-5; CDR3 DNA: TGTGCCAGTAGTCCCCAGGGACGCAATCAGCCCCAGCATTTT; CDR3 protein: CASSPQGRNQPQHF
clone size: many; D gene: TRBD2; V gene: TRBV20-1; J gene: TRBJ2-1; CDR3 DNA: TGCAGTGCTAGAGATCCCCTGAGCGGGAGCCTCTACAATGAGCAGTTCTTC; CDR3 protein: CSARDPLSGSLYNEQFF
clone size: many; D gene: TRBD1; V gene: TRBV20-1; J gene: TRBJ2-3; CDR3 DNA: TGCAGTGCGAGCACCGGGACAGGGGCCCGGGCAGATACGCAGTATTTT; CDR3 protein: CSASTGTGARADTQYF
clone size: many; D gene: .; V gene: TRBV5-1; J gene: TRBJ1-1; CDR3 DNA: TGCGCCAGCAGCTTGGATCTTGGGGGCACTGAAGCTTTCTTT; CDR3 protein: CASSLDLGGTEAFF
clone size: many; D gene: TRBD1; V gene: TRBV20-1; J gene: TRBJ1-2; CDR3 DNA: TGCAGTGCCCCGGGACAGGGGGGCTATGGCTACACCTTC; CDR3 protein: CSAPGQGGYGYTF
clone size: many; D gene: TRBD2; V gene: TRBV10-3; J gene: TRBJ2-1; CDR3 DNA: TGTGCCATCAGCCCTAGCGGGAGGGCCGACGGGGAGCAGTTCTTC; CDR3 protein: CAISPSGRADGEQFF
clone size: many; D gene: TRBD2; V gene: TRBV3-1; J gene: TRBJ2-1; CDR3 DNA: TGTGCCAGCAGCCAAACTAGCGGATACAATGAGCAGTTCTTC; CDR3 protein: CASSQTSGYNEQFF
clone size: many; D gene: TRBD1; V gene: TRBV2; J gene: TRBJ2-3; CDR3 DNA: TGTGCCAGCACCAAAACCCGCGGACAGGGGGGAGATACGCAGTATTTT; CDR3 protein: CASTKTRGQGGDTQYF
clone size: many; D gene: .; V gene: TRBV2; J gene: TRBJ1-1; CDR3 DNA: TGTGCCAGCGGGGGTATGAACACTGAAGCTTTCTTT; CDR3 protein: CASGGMNTEAFF
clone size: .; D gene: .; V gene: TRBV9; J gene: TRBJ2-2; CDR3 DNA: TGTGCCAGCAGCGGGGGGTTAGTCACCGGGGAGCTGTTTTTT; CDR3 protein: CASSGGLVTGELFF
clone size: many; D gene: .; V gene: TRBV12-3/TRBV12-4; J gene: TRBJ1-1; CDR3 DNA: TGTGCCAGCAGTCCGCAGTTGAACACTGAAGCTTTCTTT; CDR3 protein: CASSPQLNTEAFF
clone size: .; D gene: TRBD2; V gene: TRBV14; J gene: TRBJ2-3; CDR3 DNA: TGTGCCGGCAGCGATCCAAGGAAGCGGGAGAACACAGATACGCAGTATTTT; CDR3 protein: CAGSDPRKRENTDTQYF
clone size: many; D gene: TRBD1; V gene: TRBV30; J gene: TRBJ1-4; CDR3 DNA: TGTGCCTGGAGTGACGGACAGGGAGCTAATGAAAAACTGTTTTTT; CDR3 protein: CAWSDGQGANEKLFF
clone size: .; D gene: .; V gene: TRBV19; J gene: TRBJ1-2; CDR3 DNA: TGTGCCAGTACGTTCTCACGAAACTATGGCTACACCTTC; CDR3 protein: CASTFSRNYGYTF
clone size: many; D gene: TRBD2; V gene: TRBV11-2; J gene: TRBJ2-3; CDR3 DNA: TGTGCCAGCAGGCAGGACCTAGCGGGAGGCCTTGGGCGCACAGATACGCAGTATTTT; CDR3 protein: CASRQDLAGGLGRTDTQYF
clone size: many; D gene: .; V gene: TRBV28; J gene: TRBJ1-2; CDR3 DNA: TGTGCCAGCACCCTAGGGAGCCCGCGGAAAGGGGGATATGGCTACACCTTC; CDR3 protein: CASTLGSPRKGGYGYTF
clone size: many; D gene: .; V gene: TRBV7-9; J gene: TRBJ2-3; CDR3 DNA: TGTGCCAGCAGCTTAGCGGGAATAGATACGCAGTATTTT; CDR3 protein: CASSLAGIDTQYF
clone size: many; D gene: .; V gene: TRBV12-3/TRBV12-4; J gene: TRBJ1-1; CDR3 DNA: TGTGCCAGCAGTTTAGTCATGGAGGGACATGCTACTGAAGCTTTCTTT; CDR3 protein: CASSLVMEGHATEAFF
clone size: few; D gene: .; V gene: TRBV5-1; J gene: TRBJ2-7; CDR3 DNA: TGCGCCAGCAGCTTGGTACAGGTTTCTAGCTCCTACGAGCAGTACTTC; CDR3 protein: CASSLVQVSSSYEQYF
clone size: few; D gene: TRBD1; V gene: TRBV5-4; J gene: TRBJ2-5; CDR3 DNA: TGTGCCAGCAGCTCCGGGACAGGGAAGCGGGGCGAAGAGACCCAGTACTTC; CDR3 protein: CASSSGTGKRGEETQYF